This T cell receptor (beta chain) was found in a study of T cell changes during pregnancy in multiple sclerosis (dated by TCRdb to the late 2010s). Broadly, across the study: In women with multiple sclerosis, the researchers looked at how the T cell repertoire shifted as pregnancy progressed.

Libraries were prepared through the immunoSEQ multiplex PCR assay. TCRdb provides this immuneACCESS table in a form limited to in-frame rearrangements. Some clones are lacking; in checked studies, under half of them reflect an unresolved V gene, and why the rest are absent is not known. Here the sample has 84,000 or so clones; around 94% occur a single time. The top ten constitute around 0.84% of the sample. The count of this clone is one. This clone's antigen is unknown. Base qualities are not provided; no much larger clone lies one nucleotide away. The source was peripheral blood, collected in the third trimester of pregnancy. The TCR sequence derives from a female donor with multiple sclerosis, enrolled in a pregnancy study.

The DNA sequence is given as TGTGCCAGCAGCCCTCGGGGTTCAGATACGCAGTATTTT. It codes for CASSPRGSDTQYF. The sequence joins TRBV7-6 to TRBJ2-3; TRBD2 could be the D gene, as 5 bases match. According to the germline V gene, CDR1 reads SGHVS and CDR2 reads FNYEAQ. The CDR3 goes from the cysteine to the phenylalanine over 13 residues. The CDR3 DNA has 39 bases and is translated from base 1. The junction carries 10 bases between V and J, which are trimmed by 5 bases and 4 bases respectively.